One and the same sample provided the 14 T cell receptor beta chains below, sequenced in a study of blood T cell repertoires in COVID-19. The data were produced by immunoSEQ multiplex PCR, yet TCRdb's version contains in-frame clones alone and is incomplete. The data contain about 140,000 clones, just over 85% of them seen just once; the ten biggest clones take up 8.2%. Sample: peripheral blood. Receptor source: a woman aged 60-75 years with acute or convalescent COVID-19.

The V and J genes are TRBV19 and TRBJ1-1; D gene ambiguous. CDR1 is LNHDA and CDR2 is SQIVND in the germline V gene (reference sequence). This CDR3 region has 14 residues. Trimming took off 1 base at V and 5 bases at J, with 11 bases between the two ends. The CDR3 reads CASSIVRGGTEAFF. DNA for the CDR3: TGTGCCAGTAGTATAGTACGGGGTGGAACTGAAGCTTTCTTT. The full variable domain, its missing parts supplied by reference TRBV19 and TRBJ1-1, is DGGITQSPKYLFRKEGQNVTLSCEQNLNHDAMYWYRQDPGQGLRLIYYSQIVNDFQKGDIAEGYSVSREKKESFPLTVTSAQKNPTAFYLCASSIVRGGTEAFFGQGTRLTVV.

This clone appeared a single time. V is TRBV5-1 and J is TRBJ2-3, with a tentative D call TRBD1 (5 bases). Per the germline V gene, CDR1 is SGHRS and CDR2 is YFSETQ. V was trimmed by 1 base and J by 0 bases, leaving 9 bases between them. The CDR3 consists of 15 residues. The CDR3 sequence is CASSLQGGSTDTQYF. The DNA of the CDR3 is TGCGCCAGCAGCTTGCAGGGTGGGAGCACAGATACGCAGTATTTT.

The chain carries TRBV7-6 and TRBJ2-7; 7 bases agree with TRBD1. CDR1 and CDR2 (germline): SGHVS, FNYEAQ. Trimming removed 0 bases from V and 2 bases from J; junction bases left unmatched: 7. This CDR3 is built from 16 residues. CDR3 DNA: TGTGCCAGCAGCTTAGCAGGGGGCGACATACCCTACGAGCAGTACTTC. It codes for CASSLAGGDIPYEQYF.

V gene TRBV5-6 combines with J gene TRBJ2-5, with D possibly matching TRBD1 (5 bases). Germline V gene lookup returns CDR1 SGHDT and CDR2 YYEEEE. V was trimmed by 1 base and J by 9 bases, leaving 25 bases between them. CDR3 length: 17 residues. CDR3 sequence: CASSLPQVVSQGAPQYF. The CDR3 coding sequence is TGTGCCAGCAGCTTGCCCCAGGTCGTGTCCCAAGGGGCGCCCCAGTACTTC.

This sequence joins TRBV7-9 and TRBJ2-1; D is perhaps TRBD2 (6 bases). V was pared by 5 bases and J by 7 bases, with 15 bases between. Germline V gene sequence: CDR1 SEHNR, CDR2 FQNEAQ (reference sequence). The length of the CDR3 is 14 residues. In DNA form, the CDR3 reads TGTGCCAGCAGCCACATCTTGGGGGGAAATGAGCAGTTCTTC. Translated, it gives CASSHILGGNEQFF.

The J gene is TRBJ1-6, the V gene TRBV6-6, with D possibly being TRBD1 (6 bases). This CDR3 is 15 amino acids long. Trimming left V 0 bases short and J 10 bases short, with 13 bases between. Germline V gene data show CDR1 as MNHNY and CDR2 as SVGAGI (reference sequence). The DNA of the CDR3 is TGTGCCAGCAGTTACTCGGCCAGGGGTAGATCACCCCTCCACTTT. Amino acids: CASSYSARGRSPLHF.

This sequence joins TRBV21-1 and TRBJ1-1; no DNA check was done on the table's D call, TRBD1. TRBV21-1 is a pseudogene. This CDR3 spans 17 amino acids. In DNA, the CDR3 is TGTGCCAGCAGCAAATTCGGGACAGGGGGCGTTTACACTGAAGCTTTCTTT. Its protein product is CASSKFGTGGVYTEAFF.

The chain has TRBV5-1 and TRBJ1-1; D unclear. Germline CDR1 is SGHRS and CDR2 is YFSETQ. Trimming stripped 4 bases from V and 6 bases from J, with 10 bases between. The CDR3 has 12 amino acids. The CDR3 region is CASSPGWAEAFF. Here the CDR3 DNA reads TGCGCCAGCAGCCCAGGTTGGGCTGAAGCTTTCTTT.

V is TRBV11-3 and J is TRBJ1-2; the D gene is possibly TRBD1 (5 bases). The CDR3 is 18 amino acids. Trimming took off 1 base at V and 1 base at J, with 19 bases between the two ends. Germline V gives CDR1 SGHNT, CDR2 YENEEA. CDR3 DNA sequence: TGTGCCAGCAGCTTAGCACCCCCCATGGTGGGACTTAACTATGGCTACACCTTC. Translating gives CASSLAPPMVGLNYGYTF.

This chain joins TRBV24-1 and TRBJ2-3; tentatively, D is TRBD2 (5 bases). The ends were cut back, 2 bases at V and 7 bases at J, with 18 bases in the middle. The CDR3 loop spans 16 amino acids. Germline CDR1 KGHDR, CDR2 SFDVKD. CDR3 DNA: TGTGCCACCAGTGATTCATCGCGGGCCCTGCAGCATACGCAGTATTTT. It specifies CATSDSSRALQHTQYF.

This clone was detected once. The chain joins TRBV6-5 to TRBJ1-2; 9 bases are a match to TRBD1. The junction had 6 bases not matched to a gene; V was cut back by 5 bases and J by 8 bases. There are 13 residues in the CDR3. Germline CDR1 is MNHEY and CDR2 is SVGAGI. CDR3 in amino acids: CASSTDRGSGYTF. Written as DNA, the CDR3 is TGTGCCAGCAGTACAGACAGGGGGTCCGGCTACACCTTC.

This clone has only a few counts. The chain uses TRBV19 and TRBJ2-2; D possibly corresponds to TRBD2 (6 bases). Per the germline V gene, CDR1 is LNHDA and CDR2 is SQIVND (reference sequence). The germline V and J ends were trimmed by 6 bases and 4 bases, with 12 bases remaining between them. There are 14 residues in the CDR3. The CDR3 reads CASSLTAGTGELFF. DNA for the CDR3: TGTGCCAGTAGCTTGACAGCGGGCACCGGGGAGCTGTTTTTT.

The J gene is TRBJ1-5, the V gene TRBV30; a possible D gene is TRBD1 (5 bases). Between the trimmed V and J ends, which lost 1 base and 0 bases, there was a span of 10 bases. The CDR3 runs to 15 residues. In germline, CDR1 is GTSNPN, CDR2 SVGIG (reference sequence). The CDR3 nucleotides are TGTGCCTGGAGTGCAGGGCGACGTAGCAATCAGCCCCAGCATTTT. Translated, it gives CAWSAGRRSNQPQHF.

The J gene is TRBJ1-2, the V gene TRBV2; 7 bases fit TRBD1. Germline V gene sequence: CDR1 SNHLY, CDR2 FYNNEI. The CDR3 totals 14 residues. The trim removed 6 bases at V and 4 bases at J, leaving 8 bases unmatched. CDR3: CASREDRTGYGYTF. The CDR3 bases are TGTGCCAGCAGAGAGGACAGGACGGGCTATGGCTACACCTTC.